The 2 T cell receptor beta chains below were found in one sample sequenced in a study of cytomegalovirus exposure and HLA in healthy donors. A multiplex PCR was run with 60 Vbeta primers and 13 Jbeta primers. Assay used: immunoSEQ multiplex PCR; TCRdb lists only in-frame clones, some missing. The table lists approximately 220,000 clones, 65% to 90% of them singletons. The sequenced material came from PBMCs. These receptor sequences come from a girl between 5 and 17 years old in good health and CMV-seronegative.

The chain couples TRBV7-2 to TRBJ1-2, with D unresolved. The germline V and J ends were trimmed by 1 base and 8 bases, with 11 bases remaining between them. This CDR3 region has 13 residues. Germline assignment: CDR1 SGHTA and CDR2 FQGNSA. CDR3 sequence reads: CASSLEPGWGYTF. The CDR3 bases are TGTGCCAGCAGCTTAGAGCCCGGTTGGGGCTACACCTTC.

The rearrangement uses TRBV2 and TRBJ2-7; D is possibly TRBD1 (6 bases). V was clipped by 7 bases and J by 0 bases, with 16 bases between them. This CDR3 comprises 15 residues. Germline values: CDR1 SNHLY, CDR2 FYNNEI. The CDR3 sequence is CASNRNRAASYEQYF. CDR3 nucleotides: TGTGCCAGCAACCGAAACAGGGCTGCCTCCTACGAGCAGTACTTC.